This T cell receptor beta chain was sequenced during a study of T cell responses to AZD1222 COVID-19 vaccine. Method: immunoSEQ multiplex PCR; TCRdb's copy keeps in-frame clones and lacks some. The sample contains 140,000 or so clones, roughly 88% of which appear only once. This specimen was peripheral blood, taken on day 0 of AZD1222 vaccination. This receptor was obtained from an adult in good health.

The CDR3 nucleotides read TGTGCCAGCAGTGAAACCCAGGGTCGTAATGAAAAACTGTTTTTT. Its protein product is CASSETQGRNEKLFF. The chain combines TRBV6-1 with TRBJ1-4; a possible D gene is TRBD1 (5 bases). Germline CDR1 reads MNHNS; CDR2 reads SASEGT. The CDR3 extends over 15 amino acids. V was shortened by 2 bases and J by 4 bases, with 11 bases between the two germline ends.